Presented here are 27 T cell receptor beta chains from one specimen sequenced in a study of blood T cell repertoires in COVID-19 (dated by TCRdb to about 2020). The library was made by the immunoSEQ multiplex PCR assay. Sourced from immuneACCESS, this table was stored by TCRdb with only in-frame sequences that have V and J called. A share of the clones is absent; for the studies checked, an unresolved V gene accounts for under half, and the remainder has no known explanation. The sample includes tens of thousands of clones, with 70% to 90% observed a single time. About 20% of the sample belongs to the ten largest clones. Sample: peripheral blood. Receptors were obtained from a human donor in a cohort sampled during active COVID-19.

This chain connects TRBV7-8 to TRBJ1-1; 7 nucleotides line up with TRBD1. CDR3 length equals 15 residues. Germline assignment: CDR1 SGHVS and CDR2 FQNEAQ. V was pared by 3 bases and J by 8 bases, with 12 bases of the junction left unmatched. The CDR3 protein is CASSFSPMTGPEAFF. The CDR3 coding sequence is TGTGCCAGCAGCTTCTCCCCGATGACAGGGCCCGAAGCTTTCTTT.

This clone turned up a few times. The chain links TRBV2 to TRBJ1-1, with no clear D. V gave up 3 bases and J gave up 5 bases, with 7 bases separating them. Per germline, CDR1 SNHLY and CDR2 FYNNEI. The CDR3 consists of 12 residues. CDR3 nucleotides: TGTGCCAGCAGTGATAGGAGGACTGAAGCTTTCTTT. The encoded protein is CASSDRRTEAFF. The full variable domain, in which reference TRBV2 and TRBJ1-1 provide the parts outside the CDR3, is EPEVTQTPSHQVTQMGQEVILRCVPISNHLYFYWYRQILGQKVEFLVSFYNNEISEKSEIFDDQFSVERPDGSNFTLKIRSTKLEDSAMYFCASSDRRTEAFFGQGTRLTVV.

The V gene is TRBV3-1 (or the pseudogene TRBV3-2), the J gene TRBJ1-2, with D maybe TRBD1 (5 bases). Germline V lookup: CDR1 LGHDT, CDR2 YNNKEL (reference sequence). The CDR3 has 12 residues. V shed 8 bases and J shed 2 bases, with 9 bases lying between them. CDR3 loop: CASSGGNYGYTF. CDR3 DNA: TGTGCCAGCTCTGGGGGGAACTATGGCTACACCTTC.

The chain combines TRBV27 with TRBJ2-1, with 11 positions matching TRBD2. Losses at the gene ends were 3 bases for V and 0 bases for J; bases not matched to a gene: 7. Germline CDR1 and CDR2: MNHEY and SMNVEV (reference sequence). CDR3 size: 18 residues. This chain's CDR3 is CASSFVPLAGVSYNEQFF. The CDR3, as DNA: TGTGCCAGCAGTTTTGTCCCACTAGCGGGGGTCTCCTACAATGAGCAGTTCTTC.

V is TRBV6-2 or TRBV6-3 and J is TRBJ2-7; the D gene is possibly TRBD2 (5 bases). There are 15 residues in the CDR3. Trimming took 2 bases from V and 5 from J, leaving 16 bases between them. Germline values: CDR1 MNHEY, CDR2 SVGEGT. DNA for the CDR3: TGTGCCAGCAGTTACGGCGGGCCGCCCCGGGACGAGCAGTACTTC. Its translation is CASSYGGPPRDEQYF.

The chain recombines TRBV9 with TRBJ2-3; 12 positions match TRBD2. This CDR3 has 16 residues. V dropped 3 bases and J dropped 1; count of bases not matched to a gene: 3. In germline, CDR1 is SGDLS, CDR2 YYNGEE. The CDR3 here is CASSGLAGEGTDTQYF. In DNA, the CDR3 is TGTGCCAGCAGCGGACTAGCGGGAGAGGGCACAGATACGCAGTATTTT. Full variable domain (missing parts from reference TRBV9 and TRBJ2-3): DSGVTQTPKHLITATGQRVTLRCSPRSGDLSVYWYQQSLDQGLQFLIQYYNGEERAKGNILERFSAQQFPDLHSELNLSSLELGDSALYFCASSGLAGEGTDTQYFGPGTRLTVL.

This CDR3 reads CATLLASRFNEQFF. CDR3 DNA: TGTGCCACCCTACTAGCGTCGCGATTTAATGAGCAGTTCTTC. V is TRBV6-5 and J is TRBJ2-1; 7 bases are shared with TRBD2. The CDR3 extends over 14 amino acids. Germline loops: CDR1 MNHEY, CDR2 SVGAGI. V lost 10 bases to trimming and J lost 7 bases; unmatched junction nucleotides: 13.

The CDR3 region has the DNA TGTGCCAGCAGTGAGAGTTCTCACGTAAGCGGGAGGCCAGCGGCCCAGTACTTC. As protein: CASSESSHVSGRPAAQYF. The chain couples TRBV6-1 to TRBJ2-5; 9 positions match TRBD2. Germline V gives CDR1 MNHNS, CDR2 SASEGT. Trimming at V came to 3 bases and at J to 9 bases, leaving 20 bases not matched to a gene. This CDR3 comprises 18 residues.

This clone was observed once. This chain links TRBV29-1 with TRBJ1-3, with D maybe TRBD1 (5 bases). This CDR3 contains 13 residues. Germline CDR1 reads SQVTM; CDR2 reads ANQGSEA. Trimming took off 4 bases at V and 0 bases at J, with 7 bases between the two ends. In nucleotides, the CDR3 is TGCAGCGTTGTAGGGGACTCTGGAAACACCATATATTTT. Its protein product is CSVVGDSGNTIYF.

V is TRBV24-1 and J is TRBJ1-2, with D possibly being TRBD1 (6 bases). V was pared by 4 bases and J by 7 bases, with 12 bases between. Germline V gives CDR1 KGHDR, CDR2 SFDVKD. CDR3 size: 13 residues. The CDR3 DNA follows: TGTGCCACCAGTGACCGTGGACAGTCTGGCTACACCTTC. This codes for CATSDRGQSGYTF.

This chain joins TRBV5-1 and TRBJ2-1; TRBD1 matches 7 bases. Germline V gene lookup returns CDR1 SGHRS and CDR2 YFSETQ. J lost 8 bases, V lost 0 bases, and 11 bases had no gene match. The CDR3 spans 16 residues. The CDR3 DNA sequence: TGCGCCAGCAGCTTGGCTCCGGCAGGGGGTAGGGATGAGCAGTTCTTC. It yields the protein CASSLAPAGGRDEQFF.

As regards this clone: Within the sample, other DNA sequences also encode this same CDR3. The V gene is TRBV5-1, the J gene TRBJ1-2; 10 nucleotides align to TRBD1. There are 13 residues in the CDR3. Losses at the gene ends were 4 bases for V and 5 bases for J; bases not matched to a gene: 2. Germline-derived CDR1 and CDR2 are SGHRS and YFSETQ. CDR3 sequence (DNA): TGCGCCAGCAGCCCGGGACAGGGGTATGGCTACACCTTC. This encodes CASSPGQGYGYTF.

The sample holds one count of this clone. The chain couples TRBV5-1 to TRBJ2-1; TRBD2 agrees at 9 bases. Germline V gene lookup returns CDR1 SGHRS and CDR2 YFSETQ. Trimming at V came to 3 bases and at J to 3 bases, leaving 4 bases not matched to a gene. This CDR3 is built from 15 residues. CDR3 DNA: TGCGCCAGCAGCTCCACTAGCGGGTTCTACAATGAGCAGTTCTTC. It codes for CASSSTSGFYNEQFF.

V usage is TRBV7-8 and J usage is TRBJ1-2; D might be TRBD1 (6 bases). Germline V lookup: CDR1 SGHVS, CDR2 FQNEAQ. Deletions cut 0 bases from V and 4 bases from J, with 21 bases between. The CDR3 runs to 18 residues. CDR3 in DNA: TGTGCCAGCAGCTTAGCCCCAGTCTACGTATCGGACAGCTATGGCTACACCTTC. Its protein is CASSLAPVYVSDSYGYTF.

This sequence joins TRBV29-1 and TRBJ1-2; D is undetermined. The CDR3 consists of 12 residues. Trimming took off 7 bases at V and 8 bases at J, with 17 bases between the two ends. Germline assignment: CDR1 SQVTM and CDR2 ANQGSEA. CDR3 loop: CSGYMLPRGYTF. The CDR3 DNA reads as TGCAGCGGGTACATGTTGCCTAGGGGCTACACCTTC.

As regards this clone: The sample carries other DNA sequences with the same CDR3. The chain couples TRBV19 to TRBJ1-1; a possible D gene is TRBD1 (6 bases). Per the germline V gene, CDR1 is LNHDA and CDR2 is SQIVND (reference sequence). There are 13 residues in the CDR3. The ends were cut back, 3 bases at V and 4 bases at J, with 9 bases in the middle. The CDR3 DNA reads as TGTGCCAGTAGTATTCAAGGGGGCACTGAAGCTTTCTTT. This gives the protein CASSIQGGTEAFF.

V is TRBV19 and J is TRBJ1-2; 8 bases match TRBD1. This CDR3 has 15 amino acids. Trimming cost V 5 bases and J 8 bases; bases outside gene matches: 13. Germline V CDR1 and CDR2: LNHDA, SQIVND (reference sequence). The CDR3 bases are TGTGCCAGTAGTTTCCAAAGGGACAGGTGGAGGGGCTACACCTTC. It yields the protein CASSFQRDRWRGYTF.

V usage is TRBV19 and J usage is TRBJ1-4; 7 nucleotides align to TRBD1. After removal of 4 bases from V and 4 bases from J, the junction contained 6 bases not matched to a gene. This CDR3 comprises 15 residues. Per germline, CDR1 LNHDA and CDR2 SQIVND (reference sequence). The CDR3, as DNA: TGTGCCAGTAGTACTGACAGGGCCGGTAATGAAAAACTGTTTTTT. It codes for CASSTDRAGNEKLFF.

The chain couples TRBV7-2 to TRBJ2-3; 10 bases agree with TRBD2. The CDR3 contains 16 residues. Germline lookup yields CDR1 SGHTA and CDR2 FQGNSA. V lost 5 bases to trimming and J lost 5 bases; unmatched junction nucleotides: 10. CDR3 sequence reads: CASSPRGSGGLDTQYF. CDR3 in DNA: TGTGCCAGCAGCCCCCGGGGTAGCGGGGGGCTAGATACGCAGTATTTT.

The chain combines TRBV28 with TRBJ1-2; 7 bases are shared with TRBD1. Germline V gene lookup returns CDR1 MDHEN and CDR2 SYDVKM. The CDR3 contains 12 residues. V lost 6 bases and J lost 14; bases outside the gene matches: 12. CDR3 in DNA: TGTGCCAGCAGCACGCAGACAGGGCCCAGGACCTTC. Translation: CASSTQTGPRTF.

The chain is built from TRBV18 and TRBJ2-3, with D unclear. CDR3 size: 16 residues. With 6 bases removed from V and 1 base from J, the gap between germline ends came to 17 bases. The germline gives CDR1 KGHSH, CDR2 LQKENI. CDR3 sequence: CASSPPKNRGTDTQYF. As DNA, the CDR3 is TGTGCCAGCTCCCCGCCGAAGAACCGCGGCACAGATACGCAGTATTTT.

This clone has only one observation. This chain joins TRBV19 and TRBJ1-2, with a weak D call TRBD1 (5 bases). Deletions cut 6 bases from V and 5 bases from J, with 13 bases between. The germline CDR1 and CDR2 sequences are LNHDA and SQIVND (reference sequence). CDR3 length: 13 amino acids. CDR3 DNA sequence: TGTGCCAGTAGCCCAGACAGTGCTTATGGCTACACCTTC. It encodes CASSPDSAYGYTF.

This sequence joins TRBV18 and TRBJ1-1; tentatively, D is TRBD1 (6 bases). The CDR3 runs 14 residues. V was trimmed by 6 bases and J by 0 bases, leaving 11 bases between them. Germline V gene sequence: CDR1 KGHSH, CDR2 LQKENI. The CDR3 sequence is CASSRDKLNTEAFF. In nucleotides, the CDR3 is TGTGCCAGCTCTCGGGACAAATTGAACACTGAAGCTTTCTTT.

The chain couples TRBV5-6 to TRBJ1-1, with TRBD1 matching 7 bases. The germline CDR1 and CDR2 sequences are SGHDT and YYEEEE. This CDR3 region has 12 residues. J lost 8 bases, V lost 4 bases, and 5 bases had no gene match. The DNA of the CDR3 is TGTGCCAGCAGCCCCCGACAGGGCGAAGCTTTCTTT. Translation gives CASSPRQGEAFF.

This clone was observed once. V and J are TRBV15 and TRBJ2-5; the D gene is possibly TRBD1 (7 bases). The germline V gene has CDR1 LNHNV and CDR2 YYDKDF (reference sequence). The CDR3 length is 16 residues. V was shortened by 0 bases and J by 4 bases, with 15 bases between the two germline ends. Written as DNA, the CDR3 is TGTGCCACCAGCAGAGATCGGGGGCAGGGGGGAGAGACCCAGTACTTC. This gives the protein CATSRDRGQGGETQYF.

This clone was seen just once. V and J are TRBV19 and TRBJ2-7, with 8 bases fitting TRBD1. Trimming took 4 bases from V and 1 from J; bases not matched to a gene: 0. Germline CDR1 reads LNHDA; CDR2 reads SQIVND (reference sequence). There are 13 residues in the CDR3. In DNA form, the CDR3 reads TGTGCCAGTAGTAGGGACAGGTCCTACGAGCAGTACTTC. As protein: CASSRDRSYEQYF.

The J gene is TRBJ1-1, the V gene TRBV7-2; 8 bases are shared with TRBD1. V dropped 3 bases and J dropped 1; count of bases not matched to a gene: 4. This CDR3 region has 15 residues. CDR1 and CDR2 (germline): SGHTA, FQGNSA. CDR3 in amino acids: CASSFRDRRNTEAFF. CDR3 DNA: TGTGCCAGCAGCTTCCGGGACAGGAGGAACACTGAAGCTTTCTTT.